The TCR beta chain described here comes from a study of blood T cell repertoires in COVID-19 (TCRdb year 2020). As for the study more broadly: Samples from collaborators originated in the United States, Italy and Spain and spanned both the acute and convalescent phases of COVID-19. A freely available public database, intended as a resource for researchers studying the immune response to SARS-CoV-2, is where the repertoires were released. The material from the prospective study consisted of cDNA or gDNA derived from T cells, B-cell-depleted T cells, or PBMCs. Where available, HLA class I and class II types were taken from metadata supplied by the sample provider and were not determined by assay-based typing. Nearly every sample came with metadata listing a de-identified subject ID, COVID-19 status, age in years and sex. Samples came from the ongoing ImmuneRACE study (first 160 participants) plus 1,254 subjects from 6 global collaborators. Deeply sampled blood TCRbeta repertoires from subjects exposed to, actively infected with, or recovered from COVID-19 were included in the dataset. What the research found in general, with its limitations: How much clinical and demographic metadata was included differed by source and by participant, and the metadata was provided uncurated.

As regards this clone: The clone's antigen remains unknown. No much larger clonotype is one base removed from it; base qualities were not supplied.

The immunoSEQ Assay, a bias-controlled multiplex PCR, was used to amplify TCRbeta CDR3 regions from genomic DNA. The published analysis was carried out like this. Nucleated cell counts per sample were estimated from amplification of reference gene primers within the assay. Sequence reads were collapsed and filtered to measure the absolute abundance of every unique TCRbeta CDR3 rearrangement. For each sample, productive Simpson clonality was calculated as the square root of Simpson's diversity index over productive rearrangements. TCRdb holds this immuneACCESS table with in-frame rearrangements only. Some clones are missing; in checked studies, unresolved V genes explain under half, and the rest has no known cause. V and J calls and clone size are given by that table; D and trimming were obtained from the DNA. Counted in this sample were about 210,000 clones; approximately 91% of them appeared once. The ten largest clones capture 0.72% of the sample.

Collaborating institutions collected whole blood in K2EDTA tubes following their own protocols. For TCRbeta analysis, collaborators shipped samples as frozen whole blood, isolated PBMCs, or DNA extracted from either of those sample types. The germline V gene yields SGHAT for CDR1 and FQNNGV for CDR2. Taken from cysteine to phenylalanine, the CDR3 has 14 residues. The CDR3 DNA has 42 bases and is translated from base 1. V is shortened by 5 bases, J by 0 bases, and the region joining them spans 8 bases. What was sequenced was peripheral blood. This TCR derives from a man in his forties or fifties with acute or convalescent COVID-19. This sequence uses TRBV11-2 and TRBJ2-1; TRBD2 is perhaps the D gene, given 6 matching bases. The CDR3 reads CASSLEGSYNEQFF. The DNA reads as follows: TGTGCCAGCAGCCTGGAGGGCTCCTACAATGAGCAGTTCTTC.